These T cell receptor beta chains were read from a single sample in a study of T cell repertoires and Cas9 in healthy adults. TCRdb's table, derived via immunoSEQ multiplex PCR, lists solely in-frame clones and lacks some. The top ten clones hold approximately 0.8% of a sample with approximately 22,000 clones, 85% to 95% of them seen once. Input material: CD4+ effector T cells (CD127+, CD25-, CD137-, CD154-) from PBMCs; culture status not recorded. These receptors came from a human donor in good health. Each CDR3 is given with its conserved first and last residue. A D gene is named only where the DNA matches it firmly. The size of a clone is reported for some rows only, either as once, few or many, or as a class for expanded clones.

clone size	V gene	CDR3 length	J gene	D gene	CDR3 DNA	CDR3 protein
.	TRBV7-3	14	TRBJ2-1	.	TGTGCCAGCAGCCCTGCCGGACCTCAGAATGAGCAGTTCTTC	CASSPAGPQNEQFF
.	TRBV2	14	TRBJ2-1	TRBD2	TGTGCCAGCAGGGGACTAGCGGGGTACAATGAGCAGTTCTTC	CASRGLAGYNEQFF
.	TRBV4-1	21	TRBJ2-5	TRBD2	TGCGCCAGCAGCCAGGATCTCCGGACTAGCGGGGGGGATCTGTACCAAGAGACCCAGTACTTC	CASSQDLRTSGGDLYQETQYF
.	TRBV2	16	TRBJ2-3	TRBD2	TGTGCCAGCAGTGACGCTAGCGGGAGGGCTTTAGATACGCAGTATTTT	CASSDASGRALDTQYF
.	TRBV18	13	TRBJ1-1	TRBD1	TGTGCCAGCTCACCAGCCCGGGACAGGAAAGCTTTCTTT	CASSPARDRKAFF
.	TRBV18	16	TRBJ1-6	.	TGTGCCAGCTCACCATTCGACATCGCGATTTCCGGCACCCTCCACTTT	CASSPFDIAISGTLHF
.	TRBV28	18	TRBJ2-1	TRBD1	TGTGCCAGCAGTCCTACCTCGCGACAGGGGGTATTCTACAATGAGCAGTTCTTC	CASSPTSRQGVFYNEQFF
.	TRBV28	12	TRBJ2-3	.	TGTGCCAGTGTAGCAGACACAGATACGCAGTATTTT	CASVADTDTQYF
.	TRBV7-3	15	TRBJ2-6	.	TGTGCCAGCAGCTTAGGGGCCTTTGGGGCCAACGTCCTGACTTTC	CASSLGAFGANVLTF
.	TRBV27	17	TRBJ2-1	.	TGTGCCAGCAGTGCCGCCCCTAGCGTACGTACCTACAATGAGCAGTTCTTC	CASSAAPSVRTYNEQFF
.	TRBV7-2	16	TRBJ2-1	.	TGTGCCAGCAGCCCCCCGGTTGCTGGGGCGTGGAATGAGCAGTTCTTC	CASSPPVAGAWNEQFF
.	TRBV7-9	14	TRBJ1-2	.	TGTGCCAGCAGCACAGACGGGACTCTCTATGGCTACACCTTC	CASSTDGTLYGYTF
.	TRBV19	13	TRBJ1-5	TRBD1	TGTGCCAGTAGCCCGGACAGGAATCAGCCCCAGCATTTT	CASSPDRNQPQHF
.	TRBV28	13	TRBJ2-2	.	TGTGCCAGCAGCCCGTTGGGCCGAAGGGAGCTGTTTTTT	CASSPLGRRELFF
.	TRBV6-1	12	TRBJ1-6	TRBD1	TGTGCCATTACCAGGGGGCCTTCACCCCTCCACTTT	CAITRGPSPLHF
.	TRBV7-3	14	TRBJ2-3	TRBD2	TGTGCCAGCAAAAAAGCGGGAGGGCCTCATACGCAGTATTTT	CASKKAGGPHTQYF
.	TRBV5-4	12	TRBJ2-2	.	TGTGCCAGCAGCTTGTCGGCCGGGGAGCTGTTTTTT	CASSLSAGELFF
.	TRBV18	14	TRBJ1-1	.	TGTGCCAGCTCCCCGGACAGCTTAAACACTGAAGCTTTCTTT	CASSPDSLNTEAFF
.	TRBV5-1	16	TRBJ2-2	.	TGCGCCAGCAATGACTTAGAAGAAGCAAACACCGGGGAGCTGTTTTTT	CASNDLEEANTGELFF
.	TRBV9	13	TRBJ2-7	TRBD1	TGTGCCAGCAGCGTAGGAGACAGGGGGCAGCAGTACTTC	CASSVGDRGQQYF
.	TRBV6-5	13	TRBJ1-3	.	TGTGCCAGCAGCGGGACGCCTGGAAACACCATATATTTT	CASSGTPGNTIYF
.	TRBV30	15	TRBJ1-2	TRBD1	TGTGCCTGGAGTGCCCAACAGACAGGGGGCTACGGCTACACCTTC	CAWSAQQTGGYGYTF
.	TRBV6-5	15	TRBJ1-1	TRBD1	TGTGCCAGCACCACACAGGGGAACGGGGGCACTGAAGCTTTCTTT	CASTTQGNGGTEAFF
.	TRBV7-2	15	TRBJ2-5	.	TGTGCCAGCAGCCCATCTGCTGGACATCAAGAGACCCAGTACTTC	CASSPSAGHQETQYF
.	TRBV5-4	15	TRBJ1-2	TRBD1	TGTGCCAGCAGCCTCCAGGGGGCGCGTGACTATGGCTACACCTTC	CASSLQGARDYGYTF
.	TRBV5-1	15	TRBJ2-1	TRBD2	TGCGCCAGCAGCTTGGACAGCGGGCGGGGGAGAGAGCAGTTCTTC	CASSLDSGRGREQFF
.	TRBV28	14	TRBJ2-5	.	TGTGCCAGCAGTTTTGAGGCGGTCCAAGAGACCCAGTACTTC	CASSFEAVQETQYF
.	TRBV30	14	TRBJ2-3	TRBD2	TGTACGACTAGCGGGGGGCAGGGCACAGATACGCAGTATTTT	CTTSGGQGTDTQYF
.	TRBV18	15	TRBJ1-1	TRBD1	TGTGCCAGCTCACCATGGACAGGGGAGAACACTGAAGCTTTCTTT	CASSPWTGENTEAFF
.	TRBV18	17	TRBJ1-4	.	TGTGCCAGCTCTCCCTCTGCCCCGGGACTCGTTAATGAAAAACTGTTTTTT	CASSPSAPGLVNEKLFF
.	TRBV7-9	17	TRBJ2-2	.	TGTGCCAGCAGCTTAGGAAATCAGGCAAGGGACACCGGGGAGCTGTTTTTT	CASSLGNQARDTGELFF
.	TRBV7-9	14	TRBJ1-1	.	TGTGCCAGCAGCTTGGGTCCGCAGAACACTGAAGCTTTCTTT	CASSLGPQNTEAFF
.	TRBV7-8	16	TRBJ2-5	TRBD2	TGTGCCAGCAGCTTAGGGCTAGCGGGAGGGGAAGAGACCCAGTACTTC	CASSLGLAGGEETQYF
.	TRBV9	16	TRBJ1-2	.	TGTGCCAGCAGCGTGACACCCCAGACTCAACAACACGGCTACACCTTC	CASSVTPQTQQHGYTF
.	TRBV5-4	15	TRBJ1-1	.	TGTGCCAGCAGCTTGGAGCTGGACATGAACACTGAAGCTTTCTTT	CASSLELDMNTEAFF
.	TRBV4-3	18	TRBJ2-1	.	TGCGCCAGCAGCCAAGTAGTCGCAGGGGCCGGCTCCTACAATGAGCAGTTCTTC	CASSQVVAGAGSYNEQFF
.	TRBV7-9	15	TRBJ2-3	TRBD2	TGTGCCAGCAGCTTAGGGGAGACTAGCCGCGATACGCAGTATTTT	CASSLGETSRDTQYF
.	TRBV6-1	20	TRBJ1-3	.	TGTGCCAGCAGTGAAAGGTACCATCGGGGGGCACCCCTCTCTGGAAACACCATATATTTT	CASSERYHRGAPLSGNTIYF
.	TRBV7-7	16	TRBJ1-2	.	TGTGCCAGCAGCCCAGGGCGACCTCGGGCCAACTATGGCTACACCTTC	CASSPGRPRANYGYTF
.	TRBV5-8	13	TRBJ2-1	.	TGTGCCAGCAGCTTTGCAGGGGCTAATGAGCAGTTCTTC	CASSFAGANEQFF
.	TRBV30	13	TRBJ2-5	.	TGTGCCTGGAGTGTACGAGGGGTGGAGACCCAGTACTTC	CAWSVRGVETQYF
.	TRBV5-4	10	TRBJ1-2	.	TGTGCCAGCAGGGCCCACGGCTACACCTTC	CASRAHGYTF
.	TRBV27	14	TRBJ2-3	.	TGTGCCAGCAGTTTGAGGGGATTCACAGATACGCAGTATTTT	CASSLRGFTDTQYF
.	TRBV4-1	15	TRBJ1-6	TRBD1	TGCGCCAGCAGCCAATCCGGGACAGCTTCTTCACCCCTCCACTTT	CASSQSGTASSPLHF
.	TRBV5-4	17	TRBJ2-1	TRBD2	TGTGCCAGCAGCCCGATGCAACTAGCGGGAAGTTACAATGAGCAGTTCTTC	CASSPMQLAGSYNEQFF
.	TRBV7-8	14	TRBJ1-5	TRBD1	TGTGCCAGCCTCGGGACAGGGGATAATCAGCCCCAGCATTTT	CASLGTGDNQPQHF
.	TRBV7-9	17	TRBJ1-1	.	TGTGCCAGCCGAATCTATGGGACATCCCTCATGAGCACTGAAGCTTTCTTT	CASRIYGTSLMSTEAFF
once	TRBV10-3	16	TRBJ2-2	TRBD2	TGTGCCATCAGTGGAACCGGGACTAGAAGCACCGGGGAGCTGTTTTTT	CAISGTGTRSTGELFF
.	TRBV14	14	TRBJ1-1	.	TGTGCCAGCAGCCAAGATCTGGCTTACACTGAAGCTTTCTTT	CASSQDLAYTEAFF
.	TRBV11-3	12	TRBJ2-7	TRBD1	TGTGCCAGCAGCCCGGACAGGGAACGGCAGTACTTC	CASSPDRERQYF
.	TRBV29-1	11	TRBJ1-4	.	TGCAGCGGTAAAGGGGGTGAAAAACTGTTTTTT	CSGKGGEKLFF
few	TRBV14	15	TRBJ1-1	.	TGTGCCAGCAGCGCACGGAGGGCGGGTGACACTGAAGCTTTCTTT	CASSARRAGDTEAFF
.	TRBV11-2	16	TRBJ2-1	TRBD1	TGTGCCAGCAGCTTAGAACGGACAGGGGTTGGCAATGAGCAGTTCTTC	CASSLERTGVGNEQFF
.	TRBV5-3	13	TRBJ2-5	.	TGTGCCAGAAGCCGGAGCGATGAAAAGACCCAGTACTTC	CARSRSDEKTQYF
.	TRBV29-1	14	TRBJ2-5	.	TGCAGCGTTGAAGGGGGGGGGCGGGGAGAGACCCAGTACTTC	CSVEGGGRGETQYF
once	TRBV5-1	15	TRBJ2-7	.	TGCGCCAGCAGCTCGGAGGGGCCCCATACCTCCGAGCAGTACTTC	CASSSEGPHTSEQYF
.	TRBV6-1	11	TRBJ2-5	TRBD2	TGTGCCAGCAAAAGCGGGGGAACCCAGTACTTC	CASKSGGTQYF